Listed below are T cell receptor beta chains from one sample, sequenced in a study of cytomegalovirus exposure and HLA in healthy donors. This table comes from immunoSEQ multiplex PCR, and its TCRdb copy is limited to in-frame clones, with some not included. The table shows 90,000 to 100,000 clones, with around 74% occurring only once. The sample comprised PBMCs. Every receptor here comes from a man aged 40-49 years in good health and CMV-seropositive. The CDR3 runs from the conserved cysteine through the conserved F or W. Each record gives: V gene, J gene, D gene, clone size, CDR3 DNA, CDR3 protein. The D gene is left open where the match is weak. Clone size is not always given. Where it is, it says once, few, many or a class for expanded clones.

TRBV19	TRBJ2-5	TRBD1	once	TGTGCCAGTAGTTTCCTCTACGGGACAGAACAAGAGACCCAGTACTTC	CASSFLYGTEQETQYF
TRBV6-1	TRBJ1-5	.	.	TGTGCCAGCAGTGCAGGGGTCGGTTATAGCAATCAGCCCCAGCATTTT	CASSAGVGYSNQPQHF
TRBV2	TRBJ2-3	.	.	TGTGCCAGCAGCCCCGCTGGGGGGTTCACAGATACGCAGTATTTT	CASSPAGGFTDTQYF
TRBV9	TRBJ1-4	.	.	TGTGCCAGCAGCGTTGGGCCAACTAATGAAAAACTGTTTTTT	CASSVGPTNEKLFF
TRBV23-1	TRBJ2-7	.	.	TGCGCCAGCAGTCAATCTAACGAGCAGTACTTC	CASSQSNEQYF
TRBV5-4	TRBJ2-6	.	.	TGTGCCAGCAGCGACAGTACTGGGGCCAACGTCCTGACTTTC	CASSDSTGANVLTF
TRBV11-2	TRBJ2-2	TRBD2	.	TGTGCCAGCAGCTACTCGACTAGCGGGACCACCGGGGAGCTGTTTTTT	CASSYSTSGTTGELFF
TRBV21-1	TRBJ1-5	.	.	TGTGCCAGCAGCAAAGTAGAGGAGGTGTCTCAGCCCCAGCATTTT	CASSKVEEVSQPQHF
TRBV28	TRBJ1-1	TRBD1	.	TGTGCCAGCAGTTTGCCGAGGGGGCCCAGTGAAGCTTTCTTT	CASSLPRGPSEAFF
TRBV7-9	TRBJ1-3	.	.	TGTGCCAGCAGCTTAACCAGTACTGGAAACACCATATATTTT	CASSLTSTGNTIYF
TRBV15	TRBJ2-2	TRBD2	.	TGTGCCACCAGCAGAGATGGGGGACTAGCGGGAATAAACACCGGGGAGCTGTTTTTT	CATSRDGGLAGINTGELFF
TRBV9	TRBJ1-1	.	.	TGTGCCAGCAGCGTCCTGCAGTGGAACACTGAAGCTTTCTTT	CASSVLQWNTEAFF
TRBV11-2	TRBJ1-1	.	.	TGTGCCAGCAGCTCCCCCGGGTCTAGCATGAACACTGAAGCTTTCTTT	CASSSPGSSMNTEAFF
TRBV6-5	TRBJ1-5	.	.	TGTGCCAGCAGGGGGGGCGGGGGAAATCAGCCCCAGCATTTT	CASRGGGGNQPQHF
TRBV19	TRBJ1-1	.	.	TGTGCCAGCGGACGGGGGAACACTGAAGCCTTCTTT	CASGRGNTEAFF
TRBV19	TRBJ2-7	.	.	TGTGCCAGTAGTTGGGGGACAAACTTATACGAGCAGTACTTC	CASSWGTNLYEQYF
TRBV18	TRBJ2-5	TRBD2	.	TGTGCCAGCTCACCCGGGACTAGCGGGAAGACGGCAGAGACCCAGTACTTC	CASSPGTSGKTAETQYF
TRBV28	TRBJ2-1	TRBD2	.	TGTGCCAGCAGCCTAGCGGGAGTGCCTAATGAGCAGTTCTTC	CASSLAGVPNEQFF
TRBV2	TRBJ2-1	.	.	TGTGCCAGCAGTGAATCGGCGGGGGCTATCCTCAATGAGCAGTTCTTC	CASSESAGAILNEQFF
TRBV28	TRBJ1-5	TRBD1	.	TGTGCCAGCAGGACAGGGAGAGGTCCCCAGCATTTT	CASRTGRGPQHF
TRBV7-9	TRBJ1-3	TRBD1	.	TGTGCCAGCAGCGGGGGGACAGGGGCTGGAAACACCATATATTTT	CASSGGTGAGNTIYF
TRBV11-2	TRBJ2-3	.	.	TGTGCCAGCAGCTTAGATTTCTCCAGCACAGATACGCAGTATTTT	CASSLDFSSTDTQYF
TRBV19	TRBJ1-1	.	.	TGTGCCAGTAGTATAAGTGGATCTCTGCGGGCTTTCTTT	CASSISGSLRAFF
TRBV6-5	TRBJ2-2	TRBD2	.	TGTGCCAGCAGTTACTCGGCGGGGGCGAACACCGGGGAGCTGTTTTTT	CASSYSAGANTGELFF
TRBV2	TRBJ1-2	.	.	TGTGCCAGCAGTACACAGGGTAACTATGGCTACACCTTC	CASSTQGNYGYTF
TRBV5-1	TRBJ2-5	.	.	TGCGCCAGCAGCTTGGGGATCAGGGGCCAAGAGACCCAGTACTTC	CASSLGIRGQETQYF
TRBV6-5	TRBJ2-3	.	.	TGTGCCAGCACGAGGGGGGGGGATACGCAGTATTTT	CASTRGGDTQYF